Described below is a single T cell receptor beta chain sequence and its context. This sample was taken from a study of shared clonotypes between healthy human individuals. Using immunoSEQ multiplex PCR, the repertoire was profiled, and TCRdb retains in-frame clones only, with some absent. The top ten clones hold 0.36% of a sample with 2 million to 2.5 million clones, roughly 93% of them seen once. The sequence came from a man aged 18 to 35 in good health. Some clones in this sample may be carry-over from other donors' samples. Specimen: naive CD4+ T cells from PBMCs. Subset noted: CD45RA+ positively selected.

The CDR3 is CASSVAATGQYNEQFF. The CDR3 DNA follows: TGTGCCAGCAGCGTAGCTGCTACTGGGCAGTACAATGAGCAGTTCTTC. The J gene is TRBJ2-1, the V gene TRBV9; D is undetermined. The CDR3 consists of 16 residues. V lost 0 bases, J lost 4 bases, and 14 bases lay in between. Germline CDR1 is SGDLS and CDR2 is YYNGEE. Full variable domain (outside the CDR3, taken from reference TRBV9 and TRBJ2-1): DSGVTQTPKHLITATGQRVTLRCSPRSGDLSVYWYQQSLDQGLQFLIQYYNGEERAKGNILERFSAQQFPDLHSELNLSSLELGDSALYFCASSVAATGQYNEQFFGPGTRLTVL.